Each of the 11 T cell receptor beta chains below was sequenced from the same sample in a study of T-cell memory formation after mild COVID-19. From the 5' RACE reads, TCRdb called clonotypes with MiXCR, one entry per CDR3 protein. This table has 200,000 to 250,000 distinct CDR3 sequences, over 15% appearing once. The sequenced sample was PBMCs or a T cell subset sorted from them (not recorded which). The receptors here all came from a man between 18 and 29 years old who had mild COVID-19 (a few samples of this study predate the infection). Cell type and time point are not known.

This clonotype was observed a handful of times. This rearrangement joins TRBV10-3 to TRBJ1-6; a weak D match, TRBD1 (5 bases). CDR3 length: 17 residues. Germline CDR1 ENHRY, CDR2 SYGVKD. V lost 0 bases and J lost 6, with 15 bases in between. The DNA of the CDR3 is TGTGCCATCAGTGAGTCTAGGGCCGGCGGGGGTAATTCACCCCTCCACTTT. It is translated as CAISESRAGGGNSPLHF.

This clonotype was detected a few times. One junction end disagrees with the germline gene, perhaps due to a read error. As DNA, the CDR3 is TGTGCCAGCACTTTAACCGCGAACACCGGGGAGCTGTTTTTT. Translated: CASTLTANTGELFF. The chain has TRBV28 and TRBJ2-2, with D unresolved. CDR1 is MDHEN, CDR2 SYDVKM, per germline. CDR3 length: 14 residues.

This chain joins TRBV6-1 and TRBJ2-7; the D gene could be TRBD1 or TRBD2 (6 bases each). This CDR3 spans 16 amino acids. CDR1 MNHNS and CDR2 SASEGT come from the germline V gene. V dropped 3 bases and J dropped 4 bases, with 19 bases sitting between them. The CDR3 bases are TGTGCCAGCAGTGAGGGGGGCACCTCAACTCCTTACGAGCAGTACGTC. This encodes CASSEGGTSTPYEQYV.

The chain couples TRBV20-1 to TRBJ1-5; 8 nucleotides agree with TRBD1. With V trimmed by 1 base and J by 1 base, 0 bases remained unmatched. This CDR3 is 14 amino acids long. In germline, CDR1 is DFQATT, CDR2 SNEGSKA (reference sequence). CDR3 DNA: TGCAGTGCTAGAGGGGACAGGAGCAATCAGCCCCAGCATTTT. It yields the protein CSARGDRSNQPQHF.

The V gene is TRBV20-1, the J gene TRBJ2-1; possible D gene TRBD2, 6 bases. The CDR3 sequence is 13 residues long. V shed 3 bases and J shed 4 bases, with 10 bases lying between them. From germline, CDR1 is DFQATT and CDR2 SNEGSKA (reference sequence). CDR3 sequence (DNA): TGCAGTGCTAGCGAAGGGACTTACAATGAGCAGTTCTTC. Amino acids: CSASEGTYNEQFF.

In its sample, this clonotype was seen a few times. The V and J genes are TRBV5-1 and TRBJ2-5; 11 bases match TRBD2. J was trimmed by 4 bases and V by 3 bases; bases with no gene match: 8. This CDR3 region has 16 residues. From germline, CDR1 is SGHRS and CDR2 YFSETQ. The CDR3 DNA is TGCGCCAGCAGCTCCTTTACTAGCGGGGGTGGAGAGACCCAGTACTTC. Encoded protein: CASSSFTSGGGETQYF.

V gene TRBV6-5 combines with J gene TRBJ1-5, with TRBD1 as a possible D gene (6 bases). In germline, CDR1 is MNHEY, CDR2 SVGAGI. V lost 6 bases to trimming and J lost 6 bases, with 12 bases between them. This CDR3 is 13 amino acids long. The CDR3 sequence is CASSWGGGQPQHF. The DNA for the CDR3 is TGTGCCAGCAGCTGGGGGGGCGGTCAGCCCCAGCATTTT.

This clonotype was picked up a small number of times. This chain connects TRBV28 to TRBJ2-7; 8 bases fit TRBD1. The germline V gene encodes CDR1 MDHEN and CDR2 SYDVKM. The V gene end was trimmed by 3 bases and the J gene end by 5 bases; junction bases not matched to a gene: 3. The CDR3 is 13 residues long. The CDR3 nucleotides read TGTGCCAGCAGTTTCCGGACAGGGCACGAGCAGTACGTC. The encoded protein is CASSFRTGHEQYV.

This chain connects TRBV5-5 to TRBJ1-1, with D maybe TRBD1 (5 bases). Germline CDR1 reads SGHKS; CDR2 reads YYEKEE (reference sequence). The V gene lost 4 bases and the J gene lost 0 bases, with 7 bases spanning the gap. This CDR3 comprises 13 residues. The chain's CDR3 is CASSIQVNTEAFF. The CDR3 nucleotides read TGTGCCAGCAGCATACAGGTGAACACTGAAGCTTTCTTT.

This clonotype has just a few counts. The chain recombines TRBV4-2 with TRBJ2-7; the match to TRBD1 covers 8 bases. The CDR3 covers 16 residues. Germline CDR1 reads LGHNA; CDR2 reads YNFKEQ. J gave up 3 bases and V 3 bases, and 10 bases lay outside the gene matches. The CDR3 DNA follows: TGTGCCAGCAGCCAGCCACCGGGACAGGAGAACTACGAGCAGTACTTC. Its translation: CASSQPPGQENYEQYF.

The chain uses TRBV9 and TRBJ2-2; D not certain. Deletions cut 0 bases from V and 0 bases from J, with 3 bases between. Germline values: CDR1 SGDLS, CDR2 YYNGEE. The CDR3 contains 14 residues. In nucleotides, the CDR3 is TGTGCCAGCAGCGTAGCTGCGAACACCGGGGAGCTGTTTTTT. Encoded protein: CASSVAANTGELFF.